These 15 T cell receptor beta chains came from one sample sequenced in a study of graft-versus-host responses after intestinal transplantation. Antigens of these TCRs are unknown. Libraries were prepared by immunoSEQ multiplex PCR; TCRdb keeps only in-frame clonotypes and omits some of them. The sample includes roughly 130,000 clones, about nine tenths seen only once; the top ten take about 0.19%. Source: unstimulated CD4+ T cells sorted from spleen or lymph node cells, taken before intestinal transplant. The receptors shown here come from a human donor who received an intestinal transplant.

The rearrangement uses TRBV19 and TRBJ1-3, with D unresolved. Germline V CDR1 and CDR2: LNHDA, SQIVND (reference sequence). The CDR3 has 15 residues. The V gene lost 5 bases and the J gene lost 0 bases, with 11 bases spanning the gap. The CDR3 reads CASSSQGSSGNTIYF. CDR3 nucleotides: TGTGCCAGTAGTTCCCAAGGTAGCTCTGGAAACACCATATATTTT.

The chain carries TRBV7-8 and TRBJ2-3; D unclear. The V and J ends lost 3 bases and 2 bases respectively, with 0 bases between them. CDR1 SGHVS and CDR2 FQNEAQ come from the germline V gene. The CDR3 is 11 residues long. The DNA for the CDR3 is TGTGCCAGCAGCTTCACAGATACGCAGTATTTT. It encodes CASSFTDTQYF.

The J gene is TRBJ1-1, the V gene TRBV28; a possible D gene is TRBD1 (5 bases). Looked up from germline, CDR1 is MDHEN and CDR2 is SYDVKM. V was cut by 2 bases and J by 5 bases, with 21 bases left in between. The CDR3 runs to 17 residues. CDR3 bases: TGTGCCAGCAGTTTACTGAGTCGGGGGGACCGGGATACTGAAGCTTTCTTT. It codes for CASSLLSRGDRDTEAFF.

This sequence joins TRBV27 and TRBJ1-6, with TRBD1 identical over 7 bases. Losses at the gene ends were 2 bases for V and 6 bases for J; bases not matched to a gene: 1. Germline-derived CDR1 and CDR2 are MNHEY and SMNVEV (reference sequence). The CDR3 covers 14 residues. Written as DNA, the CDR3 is TGTGCCAGCAGTTTAGACAGGGTTAATTCACCCCTCCACTTT. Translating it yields CASSLDRVNSPLHF.

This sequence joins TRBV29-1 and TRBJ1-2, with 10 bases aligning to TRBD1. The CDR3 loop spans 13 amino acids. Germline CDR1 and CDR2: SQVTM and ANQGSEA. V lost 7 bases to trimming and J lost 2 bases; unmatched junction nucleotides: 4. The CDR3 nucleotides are TGCAGCGATCGACAGGGGGCGAACTATGGCTACACCTTC. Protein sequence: CSDRQGANYGYTF.

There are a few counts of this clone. CDR3 in DNA: TGTGCCAGTAGCGAAGGAGGGAATGAAAAACTGTTTTTT. This sequence encodes CASSEGGNEKLFF. This chain uses TRBV19 with TRBJ1-4; D is unresolved. CDR1 and CDR2 (germline): LNHDA, SQIVND (reference sequence). This CDR3 has 13 residues. With 6 bases removed from V and 5 bases from J, the gap between germline ends came to 10 bases.

CDR3 DNA sequence: TGTGCCAGCAGCCGATCAGCCCGGGAGGAAAACACTGAAGCTTTCTTT. The encoded protein is CASSRSAREENTEAFF. This chain uses TRBV7-3 with TRBJ1-1; no reliable D call. This CDR3 comprises 16 residues. The germline gives CDR1 SGHTA, CDR2 FQGTGA. The ends were cut back, 5 bases at V and 2 bases at J, with 18 bases in the middle.

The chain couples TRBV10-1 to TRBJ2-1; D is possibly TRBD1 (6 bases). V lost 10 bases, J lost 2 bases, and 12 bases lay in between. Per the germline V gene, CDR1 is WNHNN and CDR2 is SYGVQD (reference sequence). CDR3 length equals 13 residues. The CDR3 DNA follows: TGCGCCATCTGCAGGGGAACCTACAATGAGCAGTTCTTC. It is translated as CAICRGTYNEQFF.

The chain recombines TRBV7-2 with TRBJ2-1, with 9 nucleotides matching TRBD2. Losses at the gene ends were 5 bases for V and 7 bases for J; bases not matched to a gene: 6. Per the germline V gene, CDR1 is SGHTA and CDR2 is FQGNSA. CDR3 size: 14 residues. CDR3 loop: CASSPPTSGNEQFF. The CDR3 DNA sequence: TGTGCCAGCAGCCCCCCGACTAGCGGTAATGAGCAGTTCTTC.

As DNA, the CDR3 is TGTGCCAGCAGGGGACAGGGGAAAACGTACGAGCAGTACTTC. As protein: CASRGQGKTYEQYF. The gene calls are TRBV28 and TRBJ2-7; TRBD1 matches at 10 bases. The CDR3 spans 14 residues. Trimming at V came to 6 bases and at J to 4 bases, leaving 6 bases not matched to a gene. Germline-derived CDR1 and CDR2 are MDHEN and SYDVKM.

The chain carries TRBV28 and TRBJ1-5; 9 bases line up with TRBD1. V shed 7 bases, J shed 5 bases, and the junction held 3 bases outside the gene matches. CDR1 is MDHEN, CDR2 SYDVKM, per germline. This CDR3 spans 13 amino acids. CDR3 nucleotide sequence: TGTGCCAGCAACAGGGGGCCTGATCAGCCCCAGCATTTT. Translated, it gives CASNRGPDQPQHF.

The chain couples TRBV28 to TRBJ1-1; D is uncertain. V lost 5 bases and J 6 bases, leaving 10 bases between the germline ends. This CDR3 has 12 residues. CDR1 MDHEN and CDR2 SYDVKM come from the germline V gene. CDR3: CASSPRVAEAFF. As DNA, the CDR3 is TGTGCCAGCAGTCCCCGTGTCGCTGAAGCTTTCTTT.

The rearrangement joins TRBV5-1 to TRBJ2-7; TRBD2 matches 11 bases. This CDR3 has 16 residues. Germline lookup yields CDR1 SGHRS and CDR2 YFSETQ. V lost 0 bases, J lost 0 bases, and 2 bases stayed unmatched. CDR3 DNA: TGCGCCAGCAGCTTGGGGGGACTAGCGGCCTCCTACGAGCAGTACTTC. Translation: CASSLGGLAASYEQYF.

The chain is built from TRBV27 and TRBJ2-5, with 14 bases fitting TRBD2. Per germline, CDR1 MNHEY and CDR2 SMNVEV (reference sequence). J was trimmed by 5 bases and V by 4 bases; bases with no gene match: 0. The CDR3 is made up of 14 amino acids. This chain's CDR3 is CASSWTSGGETQYF. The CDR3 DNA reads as TGTGCCAGCAGTTGGACTAGCGGGGGGGAGACCCAGTACTTC.

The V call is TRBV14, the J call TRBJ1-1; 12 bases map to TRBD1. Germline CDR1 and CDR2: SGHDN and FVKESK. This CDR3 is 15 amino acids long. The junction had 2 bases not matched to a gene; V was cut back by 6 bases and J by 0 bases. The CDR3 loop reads CASRGQGAMNTEAFF. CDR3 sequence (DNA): TGTGCCAGCAGGGGACAGGGGGCCATGAACACTGAAGCTTTCTTT.